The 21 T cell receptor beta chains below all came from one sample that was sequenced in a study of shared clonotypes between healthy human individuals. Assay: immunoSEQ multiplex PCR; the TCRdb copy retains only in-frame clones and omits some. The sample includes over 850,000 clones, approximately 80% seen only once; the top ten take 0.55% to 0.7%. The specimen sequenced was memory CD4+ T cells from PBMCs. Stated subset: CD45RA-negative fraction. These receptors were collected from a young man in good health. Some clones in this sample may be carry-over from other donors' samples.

The CDR3 region has the DNA TGTGCCAGCAGTCCTCTGGGGACAGTCTCCTACGAGCAGTACTTC. Residues: CASSPLGTVSYEQYF. The chain is built from TRBV28 and TRBJ2-7, with 7 bases identical to TRBD1. Germline-derived CDR1 and CDR2 are MDHEN and SYDVKM. J gave up 0 bases and V 5 bases, and 7 bases lay outside the gene matches. The CDR3 length is 15 residues.

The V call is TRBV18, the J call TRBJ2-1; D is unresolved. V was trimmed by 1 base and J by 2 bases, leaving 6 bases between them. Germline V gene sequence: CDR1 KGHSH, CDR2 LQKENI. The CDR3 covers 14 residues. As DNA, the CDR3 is TGTGCCAGCTCACCACTGTCCACCTACAATGAGCAGTTCTTC. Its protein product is CASSPLSTYNEQFF.

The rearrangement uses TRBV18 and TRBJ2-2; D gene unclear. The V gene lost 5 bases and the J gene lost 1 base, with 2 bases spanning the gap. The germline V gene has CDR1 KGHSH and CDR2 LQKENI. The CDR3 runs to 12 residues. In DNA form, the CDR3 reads TGTGCCAGCTCAGAGAACACCGGGGAGCTGTTTTTT. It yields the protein CASSENTGELFF. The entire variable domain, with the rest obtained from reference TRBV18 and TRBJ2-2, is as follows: NAGVMQNPRHLVRRRGQEARLRCSPMKGHSHVYWYRQLPEEGLKFMVYLQKENIIDESGMPKERFSAEFPKEGPSILRIQQVVRGDSAAYFCASSENTGELFFGEGSRLTVL.

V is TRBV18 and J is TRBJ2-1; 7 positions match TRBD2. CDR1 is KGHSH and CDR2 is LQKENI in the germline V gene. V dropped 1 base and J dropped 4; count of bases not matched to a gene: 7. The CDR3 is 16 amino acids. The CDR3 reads CASSPREGPGYNEQFF. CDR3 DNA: TGTGCCAGCTCACCACGGGAGGGGCCCGGGTACAATGAGCAGTTCTTC. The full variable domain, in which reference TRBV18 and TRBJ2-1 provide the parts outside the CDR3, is NAGVMQNPRHLVRRRGQEARLRCSPMKGHSHVYWYRQLPEEGLKFMVYLQKENIIDESGMPKERFSAEFPKEGPSILRIQQVVRGDSAAYFCASSPREGPGYNEQFFGPGTRLTVL.

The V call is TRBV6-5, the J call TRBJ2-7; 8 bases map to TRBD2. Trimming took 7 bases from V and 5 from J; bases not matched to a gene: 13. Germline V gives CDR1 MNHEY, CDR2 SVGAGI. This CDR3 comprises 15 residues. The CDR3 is CASTPPAGGGDEQYF. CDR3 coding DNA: TGTGCCAGCACCCCACCCGCGGGGGGAGGCGACGAGCAGTACTTC.

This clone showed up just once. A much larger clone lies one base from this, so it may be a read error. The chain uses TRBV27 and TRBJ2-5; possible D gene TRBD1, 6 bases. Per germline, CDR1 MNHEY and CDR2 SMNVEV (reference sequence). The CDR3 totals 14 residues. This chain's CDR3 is CATSFTGYQETQYF. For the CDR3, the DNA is TGTGCCACCAGTTTTACAGGGTACCAAGAGACCCAGTACTTC.

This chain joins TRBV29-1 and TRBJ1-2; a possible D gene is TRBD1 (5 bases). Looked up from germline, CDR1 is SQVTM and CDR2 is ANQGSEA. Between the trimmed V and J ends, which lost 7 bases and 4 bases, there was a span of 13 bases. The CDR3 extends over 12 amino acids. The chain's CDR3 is CSARVGGYGYTF. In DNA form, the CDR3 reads TGCAGCGCGAGGGTGGGGGGCTATGGCTACACCTTC.

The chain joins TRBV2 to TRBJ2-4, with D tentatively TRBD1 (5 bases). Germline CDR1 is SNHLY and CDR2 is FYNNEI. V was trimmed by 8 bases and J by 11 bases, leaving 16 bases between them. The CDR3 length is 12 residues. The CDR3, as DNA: TGTGCCAGCCAAGTGCTGGCAGGGCTTCAGTACTTC. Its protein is CASQVLAGLQYF. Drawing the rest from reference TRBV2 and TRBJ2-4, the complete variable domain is EPEVTQTPSHQVTQMGQEVILRCVPISNHLYFYWYRQILGQKVEFLVSFYNNEISEKSEIFDDQFSVERPDGSNFTLKIRSTKLEDSAMYFCASQVLAGLQYFGAGTRLSVL.

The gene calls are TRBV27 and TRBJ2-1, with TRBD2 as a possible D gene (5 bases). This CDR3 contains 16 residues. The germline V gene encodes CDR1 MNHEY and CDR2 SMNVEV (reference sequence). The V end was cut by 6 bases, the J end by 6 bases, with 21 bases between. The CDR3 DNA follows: TGTGCCAGCAGGACCTCGGAACGGGGTGTACTCAATGAGCAGTTCTTC. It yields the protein CASRTSERGVLNEQFF.

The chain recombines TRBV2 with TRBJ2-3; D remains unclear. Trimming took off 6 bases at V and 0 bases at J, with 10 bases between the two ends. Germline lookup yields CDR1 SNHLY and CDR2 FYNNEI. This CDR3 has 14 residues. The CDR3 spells CASRLGPSTDTQYF. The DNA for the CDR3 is TGTGCCAGCAGATTAGGGCCCAGCACAGATACGCAGTATTTT.

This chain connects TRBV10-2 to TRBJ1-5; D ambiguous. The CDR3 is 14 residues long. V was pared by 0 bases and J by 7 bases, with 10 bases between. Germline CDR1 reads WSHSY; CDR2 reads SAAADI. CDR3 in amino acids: CASSESNRMQPQHF. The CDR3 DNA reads TGCGCCAGCAGTGAGTCGAACCGTATGCAGCCCCAGCATTTT.

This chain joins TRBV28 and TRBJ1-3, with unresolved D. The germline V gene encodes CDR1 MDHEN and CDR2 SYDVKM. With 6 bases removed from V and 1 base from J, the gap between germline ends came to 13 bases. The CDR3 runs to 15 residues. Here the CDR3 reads CASSPPTESGNTIYF. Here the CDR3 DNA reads TGTGCCAGCAGCCCCCCAACTGAGTCTGGAAACACCATATATTTT.

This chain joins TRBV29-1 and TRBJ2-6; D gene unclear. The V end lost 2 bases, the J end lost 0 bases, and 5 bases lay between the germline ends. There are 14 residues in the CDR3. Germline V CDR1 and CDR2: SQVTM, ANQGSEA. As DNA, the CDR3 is TGCAGCGTTGAACGTCTCTCTGGGGCCAACGTCCTGACTTTC. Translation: CSVERLSGANVLTF.

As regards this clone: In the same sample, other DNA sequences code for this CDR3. The CDR3 is CASSPDRIYGYTF. The CDR3 bases are TGTGCCAGCTCACCAGACAGGATCTATGGCTACACCTTC. J is TRBJ1-2 and V is TRBV18; D may be TRBD1 (6 bases). The V end lost 2 bases, the J end lost 4 bases, and 8 bases lay between the germline ends. Looked up from germline, CDR1 is KGHSH and CDR2 is LQKENI. The CDR3 contains 13 residues.

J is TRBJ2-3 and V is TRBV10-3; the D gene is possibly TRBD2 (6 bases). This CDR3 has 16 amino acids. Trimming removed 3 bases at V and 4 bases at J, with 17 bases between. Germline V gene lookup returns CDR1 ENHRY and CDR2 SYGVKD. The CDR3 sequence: CAISERLGGVADTQYF. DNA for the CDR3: TGTGCCATCAGTGAACGTCTTGGAGGGGTGGCAGATACGCAGTATTTT.

The CDR3 sequence: CASSEAGLFNQPQHF. CDR3 DNA sequence: TGTGCCAGCAGTGAAGCAGGGTTATTCAATCAGCCCCAGCATTTT. The gene calls are TRBV2 and TRBJ1-5; D unresolved. This CDR3 has 15 residues. Germline loops: CDR1 SNHLY, CDR2 FYNNEI. V was shortened by 0 bases and J by 3 bases, with 9 bases between the two germline ends.

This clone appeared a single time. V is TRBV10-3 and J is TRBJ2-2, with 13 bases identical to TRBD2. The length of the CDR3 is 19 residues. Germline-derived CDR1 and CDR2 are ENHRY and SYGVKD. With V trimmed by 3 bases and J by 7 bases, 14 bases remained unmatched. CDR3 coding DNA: TGTGCCATCAGTGACCCCGCTAGGGGGACTAGCGGGAAGGTCGGGGAGCTGTTTTTT. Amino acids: CAISDPARGTSGKVGELFF.

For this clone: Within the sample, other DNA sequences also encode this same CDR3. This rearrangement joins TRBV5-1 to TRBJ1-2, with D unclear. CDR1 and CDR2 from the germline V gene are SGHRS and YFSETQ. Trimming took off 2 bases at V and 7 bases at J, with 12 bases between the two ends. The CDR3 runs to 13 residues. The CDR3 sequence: CASSFIGESGYTF. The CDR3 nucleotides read TGCGCCAGCAGCTTCATCGGCGAAAGTGGCTACACCTTC.

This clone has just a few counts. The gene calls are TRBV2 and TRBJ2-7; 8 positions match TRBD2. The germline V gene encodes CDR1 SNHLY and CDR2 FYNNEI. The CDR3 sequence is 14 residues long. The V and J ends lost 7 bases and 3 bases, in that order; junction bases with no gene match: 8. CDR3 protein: CASTRTSSNYEQYF. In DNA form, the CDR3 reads TGTGCCAGCACCCGGACTAGCTCCAACTACGAGCAGTACTTC.

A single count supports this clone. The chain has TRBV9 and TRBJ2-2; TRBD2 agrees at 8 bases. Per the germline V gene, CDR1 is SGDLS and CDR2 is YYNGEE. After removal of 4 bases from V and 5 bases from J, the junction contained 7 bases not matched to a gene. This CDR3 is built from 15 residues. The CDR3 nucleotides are TGTGCCAGCAGCCAAACCGAGCGGGAGACCGGGGAGCTGTTTTTT. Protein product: CASSQTERETGELFF.

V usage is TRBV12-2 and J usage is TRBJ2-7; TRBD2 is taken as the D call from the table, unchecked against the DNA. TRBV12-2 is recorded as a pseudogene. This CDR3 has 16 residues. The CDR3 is CASPQGVVSGRFEQYF. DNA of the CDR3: TGTGCAAGTCCTCAGGGGGTGGTTAGCGGGAGGTTCGAGCAGTACTTC.